Detailed here is one T cell receptor (beta chain). The antigen is undetermined. Primers for the PCR totalled 60 Vbeta and 13 Jbeta. Data came from immunoSEQ multiplex PCR; TCRdb stores just in-frame clones and leaves some out. The sample consists of about 150,000 clones, less than 80% of them appearing once. V trimming: 3 bases; J trimming: 5 bases; junction bases outside the gene matches: 8. The CDR3 consists of 15 residues. CDR1 SGDLS and CDR2 YYNGEE come from the germline V gene. This sample was included in a study of cytomegalovirus exposure and HLA in healthy donors. Study results and caveats: Trimming of TCR beta V- and J-genes showed a link, identified in a later analysis, to a missense DCLRE1C variant. Sequencing artifact likely explains a cluster of highly shared sequence variants.

Sequencing was carried out using PBMCs. The origin of this receptor is a young man in good health and CMV-seronegative. The chain couples TRBV9 to TRBJ1-2, with 9 bases matching TRBD1. As DNA, the CDR3 is TGTGCCAGCAGCGGCGAAGGACAGGGGAAGTATGGCTACACCTTC. Protein: CASSGEGQGKYGYTF.